This T cell receptor (beta chain) appears in the sequencing data of a study of blood T cell repertoires in COVID-19. Study in general: Donors in the United States, Italy and Spain gave samples during acute or convalescent COVID-19. PBMCs, B-cell-depleted T cells, or T cells were the source of the cDNA or gDNA that made up the material.

In the original analysis: Reference gene primer amplification yielded estimated nucleated cell counts. The protocol was immunoSEQ multiplex PCR, while the TCRdb copy is restricted to in-frame clones and leaves out a portion. D and trimming come from the DNA, and the V and J calls and clone size come from that table. Of under 80,000 clones in the sample, around 89% were seen once. The V end lost 7 bases, the J end lost 5 bases, and 13 bases lay between the germline ends. Germline V lookup: CDR1 MDHEN, CDR2 SYDVKM. The CDR3 runs to 13 residues. The TCR was taken from an older man with active or convalescent COVID-19. Sequencing input: peripheral blood. This rearrangement joins TRBV28 to TRBJ2-3; tentative D call: TRBD1 (5 bases). The CDR3 region is CASTRADGDTQYF. The CDR3 bases are TGTGCCAGCACCAGGGCCGATGGAGATACGCAGTATTTT.